Below are 22 T cell receptor beta chains sequenced from a single sample in a study of OX40 agonist ivuxolimab in advanced cancers. Assay used: immunoSEQ multiplex PCR; TCRdb lists only in-frame clones, some missing. Here the sample spans about 88,000 clones, approximately 85% being singletons. The sample here was CD4+ or CD8+ T cells sorted from blood, taken in a trial of the OX40 agonist ivuxolimab. The receptor set was obtained from an adult with an advanced solid tumor such as melanoma, head and neck, liver or kidney cancer.

This clone was found once. The chain carries TRBV7-9 and TRBJ1-1; TRBD1 agrees at 7 bases. Germline V gene data show CDR1 as SEHNR and CDR2 as FQNEAQ (reference sequence). The CDR3 is 16 amino acids. Trimming removed 1 base from V and 3 bases from J; junction bases left unmatched: 8. The CDR3 spells CASSLGRYRGHTEAFF. DNA for the CDR3: TGTGCCAGCAGCTTAGGGAGATACAGGGGTCACACTGAAGCTTTCTTT.

The V gene is TRBV11-2, the J gene TRBJ2-7, with no clear D. Trimming shortened V by 0 bases and J by 3 bases, and 3 bases separated the two germline ends. The germline V gene has CDR1 SGHAT and CDR2 FQNNGV. The CDR3 has 12 amino acids. CDR3 DNA sequence: TGTGCCAGCAGCTTAGACATCTACGAGCAGTACTTC. It translates to CASSLDIYEQYF.

The V call is TRBV5-4, the J call TRBJ1-1; D not certain. Per germline, CDR1 SGHNT and CDR2 YYREEE (reference sequence). V was cut by 9 bases and J by 6 bases, with 24 bases left in between. This CDR3 is 15 amino acids long. The CDR3 reads CATTAPWEIGPEAFF. CDR3 nucleotide sequence: TGTGCCACAACCGCGCCCTGGGAAATTGGGCCTGAAGCTTTCTTT. Variable domain in full (rest from reference TRBV5-4 and TRBJ1-1): ETGVTQSPTHLIKTRGQQVTLRCSSQSGHNTVSWYQQALGQGPQFIFQYYREEENGRGNFPPRFSGLQFPNYSSELNVNALELDDSALYLCATTAPWEIGPEAFFGQGTRLTVV.

The rearrangement joins TRBV6-5 to TRBJ2-7; tentatively, D is TRBD2 (5 bases). Trimming cost V 2 bases and J 4 bases, with 15 bases left between them. CDR3 length equals 15 residues. Germline V gene lookup returns CDR1 MNHEY and CDR2 SVGAGI. The chain's CDR3 is CASSYRGLGWYEQYF. The CDR3, as DNA: TGTGCCAGCAGTTACCGCGGACTCGGATGGTACGAGCAGTACTTC.

This clone was detected only once. This chain joins TRBV9 and TRBJ1-6; D is ambiguous. This CDR3 is built from 15 residues. The V and J ends lost 4 bases and 6 bases respectively, with 14 bases between them. Germline assignment: CDR1 SGDLS and CDR2 YYNGEE. The CDR3 spells CASSPVGGTNSPLHF. The CDR3 region has the DNA TGTGCCAGCAGCCCTGTTGGTGGAACTAATTCACCCCTCCACTTT.

The chain couples TRBV25-1 to TRBJ1-4; the D gene is possibly TRBD1 (5 bases). This CDR3 has 14 residues. Per germline, CDR1 MGHDK and CDR2 SYGVNS. V dropped 1 base and J dropped 9 bases, with 12 bases sitting between them. CDR3 in amino acids: CASSEWQGTQKLFF. For the CDR3, the DNA is TGTGCCAGCAGTGAATGGCAGGGAACTCAAAAACTGTTTTTT. Full variable domain (rest looked up from reference TRBV25-1 and TRBJ1-4): EADIYQTPRYLVIGTGKKITLECSQTMGHDKMYWYQQDPGMELHLIHYSYGVNSTEKGDLSSESTVSRIRTEHFPLTLESARPSHTSQYLCASSEWQGTQKLFFGSGTQLSVL.

This clone was observed once. The rearrangement uses TRBV15 and TRBJ2-7, with a weak D call TRBD1 (7 bases). The CDR3 is 13 residues long. V lost 2 bases, J lost 6 bases, and 11 bases lay in between. The germline CDR1 and CDR2 sequences are LNHNV and YYDKDF (reference sequence). The CDR3 here is CATSRSGGLEQYF. In nucleotides, the CDR3 is TGTGCCACCAGCAGATCAGGGGGACTCGAGCAGTACTTC.

This sequence joins TRBV7-9 and TRBJ2-1; 11 bases are shared with TRBD2. The CDR3 consists of 15 residues. Germline CDR1 is SEHNR and CDR2 is FQNEAQ (reference sequence). The V and J ends lost 7 bases and 6 bases, in that order; junction bases with no gene match: 8. CDR3 amino acids: CASNPLAGAGNEQFF. CDR3 nucleotides: TGTGCCAGCAACCCACTAGCGGGAGCAGGCAATGAGCAGTTCTTC.

The chain is built from TRBV5-1 and TRBJ1-3; maybe TRBD1 (5 bases). V dropped 0 bases and J dropped 0 bases, with 13 bases sitting between them. Germline V gene data show CDR1 as SGHRS and CDR2 as YFSETQ. The CDR3 totals 17 residues. DNA for the CDR3: TGCGCCAGCAGCTTGGCCCTGGGACTGAACTCTGGAAACACCATATATTTT. It translates to CASSLALGLNSGNTIYF.

For the CDR3, the DNA is TGTGCCAGCTCACCAGTTGGACGTAAGGAGACCCAGTACTTC. Encoded protein: CASSPVGRKETQYF. The rearrangement links TRBV18 to TRBJ2-5; D ambiguous. Germline values: CDR1 KGHSH, CDR2 LQKENI. Trimming left V 2 bases short and J 5 bases short, with 12 bases between. There are 14 residues in the CDR3.

This chain joins TRBV5-1 and TRBJ1-1; D not certain. V lost 1 base to trimming and J lost 1 base, with 11 bases between them. The V gene's germline CDR1 is SGHRS and CDR2 YFSETQ. The CDR3 has 15 amino acids. For the CDR3, the DNA is TGCGCCAGCAGCTTGAGGGCACATGGGAACACTGAAGCTTTCTTT. This sequence encodes CASSLRAHGNTEAFF.

The chain carries TRBV15 and TRBJ2-1; D is uncertain. V was pared by 0 bases and J by 9 bases, with 6 bases between. The CDR3 sequence is 12 residues long. Germline CDR1 is LNHNV and CDR2 is YYDKDF (reference sequence). CDR3 amino acids: CATSRDGREQFF. CDR3 nucleotide sequence: TGTGCCACCAGCAGAGATGGGCGTGAGCAGTTCTTC. Full variable domain (outside the CDR3, taken from reference TRBV15 and TRBJ2-1): DAMVIQNPRYQVTQFGKPVTLSCSQTLNHNVMYWYQQKSSQAPKLLFHYYDKDFNNEADTPDNFQSRRPNTSFCFLDIRSPGLGDTAMYLCATSRDGREQFFGPGTRLTVL.

The chain couples TRBV29-1 to TRBJ1-1; D gene unclear. This CDR3 has 14 amino acids. V was cut by 3 bases and J by 0 bases, with 11 bases left in between. Looked up from germline, CDR1 is SQVTM and CDR2 is ANQGSEA. CDR3 in amino acids: CSVEVDFMNTEAFF. The CDR3 nucleotides read TGCAGCGTTGAGGTAGATTTCATGAACACTGAAGCTTTCTTT.

This rearrangement joins TRBV5-1 to TRBJ2-2; TRBD1 matches at 9 bases. The CDR3 loop spans 14 amino acids. The germline V gene has CDR1 SGHRS and CDR2 YFSETQ. The trim removed 5 bases at V and 6 bases at J, leaving 5 bases unmatched. The CDR3 nucleotides read TGCGCCAGCAGATTACAGGGGGCCCCCGGGGAGCTGTTTTTT. It specifies CASRLQGAPGELFF.

The chain uses TRBV6-1 and TRBJ2-3; D uncertain. V gave up 7 bases and J gave up 2 bases, with 10 bases separating them. Germline values: CDR1 MNHNS, CDR2 SASEGT. The CDR3 is 13 amino acids. The CDR3 here is CASKELYTDTQYF. The CDR3 nucleotides read TGTGCCAGCAAGGAGCTATACACAGATACGCAGTATTTT.

This chain uses TRBV27 with TRBJ2-4, with TRBD1 as a possible D gene (5 bases). Germline-derived CDR1 and CDR2 are MNHEY and SMNVEV (reference sequence). The CDR3 is made up of 18 amino acids. The V and J ends lost 5 bases and 2 bases respectively, with 22 bases between them. The CDR3 loop reads CASSAWTSPAVTKNIQYF. Written as DNA, the CDR3 is TGTGCCAGCAGTGCATGGACAAGCCCAGCCGTGACCAAAAACATTCAGTACTTC.

The rearrangement uses TRBV11-2 and TRBJ2-2; 11 bases match TRBD1. Germline-derived CDR1 and CDR2 are SGHAT and FQNNGV. The CDR3 spans 17 residues. The ends lost 5 bases at V and 4 bases at J; junction bases unmatched: 9. CDR3 amino acids: CASSPTRDRGVTGELFF. CDR3 DNA sequence: TGTGCCAGCAGCCCCACGCGGGACAGGGGGGTCACCGGGGAGCTGTTTTTT.

The chain employs TRBV19 and TRBJ1-5; 8 bases align to TRBD1. This CDR3 is 13 amino acids long. V lost 9 bases, J lost 4 bases, and 5 bases stayed unmatched. Germline V gene data show CDR1 as LNHDA and CDR2 as SQIVND (reference sequence). The CDR3: CASDRGQNQPQHF. In nucleotides, the CDR3 is TGTGCCAGCGACAGGGGTCAGAATCAGCCCCAGCATTTT.

The chain's CDR3 is CASSTPSGGALRGYTF. CDR3 bases: TGTGCCAGTAGTACCCCTTCCGGGGGGGCCCTTCGGGGCTACACCTTC. The chain has TRBV19 and TRBJ1-2, with a possible D match to TRBD1 (6 bases). Per the germline V gene, CDR1 is LNHDA and CDR2 is SQIVND (reference sequence). Trimming stripped 4 bases from V and 8 bases from J, with 23 bases between. This CDR3 spans 16 amino acids.

This clone was recorded only once. This chain joins TRBV5-1 and TRBJ1-2; D unclear. Germline V gene data show CDR1 as SGHRS and CDR2 as YFSETQ. This CDR3 is 15 amino acids long. Trimming removed 0 bases from V and 2 bases from J, with 11 bases in between. CDR3 protein: CASSLGHNLNYGYTF. CDR3 coding DNA: TGCGCCAGCAGCTTGGGACACAACCTCAACTATGGCTACACCTTC.

V gene TRBV5-1 combines with J gene TRBJ2-1, with 9 bases matching TRBD2. This CDR3 has 13 residues. The V gene end was trimmed by 7 bases and the J gene end by 4 bases; junction bases not matched to a gene: 3. Germline values: CDR1 SGHRS, CDR2 YFSETQ. The DNA for the CDR3 is TGCGCCAGCGGGCGGGAGGGATACAATGAGCAGTTCTTC. Translating gives CASGREGYNEQFF.

The chain carries TRBV15 and TRBJ1-2; a weak D match, TRBD1 (5 bases). The CDR3 is made up of 15 amino acids. The germline V and J ends were trimmed by 4 bases and 6 bases, with 18 bases remaining between them. In germline, CDR1 is LNHNV, CDR2 YYDKDF (reference sequence). The DNA for the CDR3 is TGTGCCACCAGCACGGGTTCGGGGCGGCCTAATGGCTACACCTTC. Its translation: CATSTGSGRPNGYTF.